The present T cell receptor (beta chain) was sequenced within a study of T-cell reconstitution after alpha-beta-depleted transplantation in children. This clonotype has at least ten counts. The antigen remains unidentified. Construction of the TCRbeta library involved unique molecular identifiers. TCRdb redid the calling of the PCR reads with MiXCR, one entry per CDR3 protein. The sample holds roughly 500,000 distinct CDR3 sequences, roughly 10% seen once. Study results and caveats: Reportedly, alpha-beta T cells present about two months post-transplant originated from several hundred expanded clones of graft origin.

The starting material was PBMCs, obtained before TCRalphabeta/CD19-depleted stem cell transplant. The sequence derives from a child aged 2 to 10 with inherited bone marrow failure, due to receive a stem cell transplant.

The CDR3 loop reads CASSYLVTDTQYF. CDR3 DNA sequence: TGTGCCAGCAGTTACCTAGTCACAGATACGCAGTATTTT. The chain uses TRBV6-5 and TRBJ2-3, with D unclear. The CDR3 runs 13 residues. Deletions cut 2 bases from V and 2 bases from J, with 5 bases between. The germline V gene encodes CDR1 MNHEY and CDR2 SVGAGI.